A single sample is the source of the 25 T cell receptor beta chains below, sequenced in a study of control samples from healthy donors and cancer patients. Libraries were prepared by immunoSEQ multiplex PCR; TCRdb keeps only in-frame clonotypes and omits some of them. The repertoire holds over 150,000 clones, with 85% to 95% as singletons. The sample comprised blood. The receptors derive from a woman under 30 in good health.

The chain recombines TRBV7-3 with TRBJ2-7, with a possible D match to TRBD2 (5 bases). Germline assignment: CDR1 SGHTA and CDR2 FQGTGA. This CDR3 has 13 amino acids. Trimming took 0 bases from V and 7 from J, leaving 10 bases between them. The CDR3: CASSLTPGIEQYF. The CDR3 DNA reads TGTGCCAGCAGCTTAACGCCCGGGATTGAGCAGTACTTC.

This clone was observed a single time. The chain employs TRBV29-1 and TRBJ2-7, with D possibly matching TRBD1 (6 bases). The CDR3 runs 13 residues. Germline V gives CDR1 SQVTM, CDR2 ANQGSEA. V shed 7 bases and J shed 3 bases, with 16 bases lying between them. This CDR3 is CSARDTRDYEQYF. The CDR3 DNA reads as TGCAGCGCTCGGGACACCCGGGACTACGAGCAGTACTTC.

This chain connects TRBV15 to TRBJ1-1, with D hard to call. V lost 0 bases to trimming and J lost 2 bases, with 13 bases between them. Germline V lookup: CDR1 LNHNV, CDR2 YYDKDF (reference sequence). The length of the CDR3 is 16 residues. The chain's CDR3 is CATSRDVARANTEAFF. CDR3 coding DNA: TGTGCCACCAGCAGAGATGTAGCGAGGGCTAACACTGAAGCTTTCTTT.

The chain combines TRBV4-3 with TRBJ2-3; D is possibly TRBD1 (6 bases). In germline, CDR1 is LGHNA, CDR2 YSLEER. CDR3 size: 17 residues. Trimming removed 0 bases from V and 0 bases from J, with 13 bases in between. The CDR3 DNA reads TGCGCCAGCAGCCAAGATCAGCCAGGGGCTAGCACAGATACGCAGTATTTT. It translates to CASSQDQPGASTDTQYF.

The chain links TRBV10-2 to TRBJ1-6; D gene uncertain. CDR1 is WSHSY, CDR2 SAAADI, per germline. The CDR3 covers 16 residues. With 0 bases removed from V and 0 bases from J, the gap between germline ends came to 6 bases. This chain's CDR3 is CASSESGSSYNSPLHF. In DNA, the CDR3 is TGCGCCAGCAGTGAGTCGGGGTCCTCCTATAATTCACCCCTCCACTTT.

The chain couples TRBV6-5 to TRBJ1-5, with unresolved D. V dropped 5 bases and J dropped 6 bases, with 17 bases sitting between them. The CDR3 consists of 15 residues. Looked up from germline, CDR1 is MNHEY and CDR2 is SVGAGI. CDR3 sequence reads: CASSPSGLLFQPQHF. The DNA for the CDR3 is TGTGCCAGCAGTCCTTCCGGGCTCCTATTTCAGCCCCAGCATTTT.

In its sample, this clone was seen a few times. The chain joins TRBV27 to TRBJ1-2; tentatively, D is TRBD1 (6 bases). The length of the CDR3 is 13 residues. In germline, CDR1 is MNHEY, CDR2 SMNVEV (reference sequence). Trimming left V 5 bases short and J 6 bases short, with 13 bases between. The CDR3 here is CASSTYRENGYTF. In nucleotides, the CDR3 is TGTGCCAGCAGTACCTACAGGGAAAATGGCTACACCTTC.

This clone was observed a single time. This chain connects TRBV5-6 to TRBJ2-2, with no clear D. This CDR3 spans 17 amino acids. The V gene's germline CDR1 is SGHDT and CDR2 YYEEEE. Trimming cost V 0 bases and J 1 base, with 13 bases left between them. The DNA for the CDR3 is TGTGCCAGCAGCTTGGAAGGGTTTCGGAGGAACACCGGGGAGCTGTTTTTT. Translating gives CASSLEGFRRNTGELFF.

This clone has just a few counts. V and J are TRBV6-1 and TRBJ1-2; D is unclear. Germline CDR1 and CDR2: MNHNS and SASEGT. This CDR3 has 12 amino acids. Trimming pared 3 bases from V and 5 bases from J, leaving 7 bases between. CDR3 amino acids: CASSDPQYGYTF. The CDR3 nucleotides are TGTGCCAGCAGTGATCCCCAGTATGGCTACACCTTC.

The V call is TRBV5-4, the J call TRBJ1-1; TRBD1 aligns across 7 bases. V lost 2 bases, J lost 8 bases, and 9 bases stayed unmatched. The CDR3 has 14 amino acids. Germline CDR1 SGHNT, CDR2 YYREEE (reference sequence). The CDR3, as DNA: TGTGCCAGCAGCTTTGCGATCCGGGACAGCGAAGCTTTCTTT. It codes for CASSFAIRDSEAFF.

This chain joins TRBV5-1 and TRBJ1-1, with 7 bases lining up with TRBD1. The V gene's germline CDR1 is SGHRS and CDR2 YFSETQ. The junction had 5 bases not matched to a gene; V was cut back by 0 bases and J by 3 bases. The CDR3 consists of 15 residues. The CDR3: CASSLEGAGDTEAFF. As DNA, the CDR3 is TGCGCCAGCAGCTTGGAGGGGGCAGGAGACACTGAAGCTTTCTTT. Supplemented by reference TRBV5-1 and TRBJ1-1, the full variable domain reads KAGVTQTPRYLIKTRGQQVTLSCSPISGHRSVSWYQQTPGQGLQFLFEYFSETQRNKGNFPGRFSGRQFSNSRSEMNVSTLELGDSALYLCASSLEGAGDTEAFFGQGTRLTVV.

The chain carries TRBV9 and TRBJ2-3; 12 bases are shared with TRBD2. Trimming removed 0 bases from V and 4 bases from J; junction bases left unmatched: 3. Germline CDR1 reads SGDLS; CDR2 reads YYNGEE. CDR3 length: 16 amino acids. Here the CDR3 reads CASSVVLAGGSDTQYF. DNA for the CDR3: TGTGCCAGCAGCGTAGTACTAGCGGGGGGCTCAGATACGCAGTATTTT.

V usage is TRBV5-1 and J usage is TRBJ2-7, with D unresolved. The CDR3 loop spans 15 amino acids. Per germline, CDR1 SGHRS and CDR2 YFSETQ. Trimming took off 3 bases at V and 6 bases at J, with 19 bases between the two ends. In DNA, the CDR3 is TGCGCCAGCAGCTCCACGGCTACCGGCAGCTCCGAGCAGTACTTC. Protein sequence: CASSSTATGSSEQYF.

J is TRBJ2-7 and V is TRBV3-1 (or the pseudogene TRBV3-2); D is ambiguous. This CDR3 has 12 residues. Germline V gene data show CDR1 as LGHDT and CDR2 as YNNKEL (reference sequence). V was clipped by 1 base and J by 2 bases, with 3 bases between them. The CDR3 spells CASSQGPYEQYF. In DNA form, the CDR3 reads TGTGCCAGCAGCCAAGGGCCCTACGAGCAGTACTTC.

The chain links TRBV6-5 to TRBJ1-5, with D possibly matching TRBD1 (6 bases). CDR1 is MNHEY and CDR2 is SVGAGI in the germline V gene. Trimming shortened V by 4 bases and J by 4 bases, and 14 bases separated the two germline ends. CDR3 length: 15 residues. This CDR3 reads CASSWASGENQPQHF. The CDR3 DNA is TGTGCCAGCAGTTGGGCGTCAGGGGAAAATCAGCCCCAGCATTTT.

The chain couples TRBV6-5 to TRBJ1-1, with D unclear. This CDR3 has 12 amino acids. CDR1 and CDR2 (germline): MNHEY, SVGAGI. V gave up 8 bases and J gave up 3 bases, with 10 bases separating them. The CDR3 sequence is CASGDGDTEAFF. CDR3 nucleotides: TGTGCCAGCGGGGATGGAGACACTGAAGCTTTCTTT.

V is TRBV10-3 and J is TRBJ1-1, with D possibly matching TRBD1 (6 bases). Trimming shortened V by 0 bases and J by 6 bases, and 20 bases separated the two germline ends. This CDR3 comprises 17 residues. Germline V lookup: CDR1 ENHRY, CDR2 SYGVKD. The CDR3 protein is CAISESTGKGRSPEAFF. Here the CDR3 DNA reads TGTGCCATCAGTGAGTCGACAGGAAAAGGGCGCTCGCCTGAAGCTTTCTTT.

CDR3 coding DNA: TGTGCCAGCAGCCAACCTTTTCGGGGCGAGCAGTACTTC. It translates to CASSQPFRGEQYF. The rearrangement uses TRBV14 and TRBJ2-7, with D possibly TRBD2 on 5 matching bases. The CDR3 runs 13 residues. V lost 2 bases and J 6 bases, leaving 11 bases between the germline ends. Germline V CDR1 and CDR2: SGHDN, FVKESK.

The chain uses TRBV27 and TRBJ2-7; the match to TRBD2 covers 12 bases. CDR3 length equals 14 residues. Germline V gene lookup returns CDR1 MNHEY and CDR2 SMNVEV (reference sequence). V lost 4 bases to trimming and J lost 7 bases; unmatched junction nucleotides: 5. The CDR3: CASSSTSGSGEQYF. CDR3 nucleotide sequence: TGTGCCAGCAGTTCGACTAGCGGGAGCGGGGAGCAGTACTTC.

The chain is built from TRBV15 and TRBJ1-5; D ambiguous. Germline V gene lookup returns CDR1 LNHNV and CDR2 YYDKDF (reference sequence). The CDR3 consists of 15 residues. The V gene lost 0 bases and the J gene lost 4 bases, with 10 bases spanning the gap. CDR3 nucleotide sequence: TGTGCCACCAGCAGAGATCTAGCAGCTAATCAGCCCCAGCATTTT. Encoded protein: CATSRDLAANQPQHF. Full variable domain (outside the CDR3, taken from reference TRBV15 and TRBJ1-5): DAMVIQNPRYQVTQFGKPVTLSCSQTLNHNVMYWYQQKSSQAPKLLFHYYDKDFNNEADTPDNFQSRRPNTSFCFLDIRSPGLGDTAMYLCATSRDLAANQPQHFGDGTRLSIL.

The chain carries TRBV27 and TRBJ1-2, with D possibly TRBD1 on 5 matching bases. Germline V gene lookup returns CDR1 MNHEY and CDR2 SMNVEV (reference sequence). The V and J ends lost 3 bases and 8 bases respectively, with 10 bases between them. The length of the CDR3 is 12 residues. CDR3 sequence (DNA): TGTGCCAGCAGTTTGGAGGGGAACGGCTACACCTTC. Protein sequence: CASSLEGNGYTF.

The chain combines TRBV7-9 with TRBJ2-6; a weak D match, TRBD1 (6 bases). The germline V gene has CDR1 SEHNR and CDR2 FQNEAQ (reference sequence). The CDR3 has 18 amino acids. Trimming left V 5 bases short and J 2 bases short, with 19 bases between. The CDR3 here is CASSNTRQDRTGANVLTF. The CDR3 DNA reads as TGTGCCAGCAGCAACACTAGACAGGATCGGACTGGGGCCAACGTCCTGACTTTC. The full variable domain, completed using reference TRBV7-9 and TRBJ2-6, is DTGVSQNPRHKITKRGQNVTFRCDPISEHNRLYWYRQTLGQGPEFLTYFQNEAQLEKSRLLSDRFSAERPKGSFSTLEIQRTEQGDSAMYLCASSNTRQDRTGANVLTFGAGSRLTVL.

V and J are TRBV5-1 and TRBJ1-1; D is unresolved. Germline V lookup: CDR1 SGHRS, CDR2 YFSETQ. With 5 bases removed from V and 1 base from J, the gap between germline ends came to 15 bases. This CDR3 contains 15 residues. This CDR3 is CASSGGTEGNTEAFF. The CDR3 DNA reads as TGCGCCAGCAGTGGTGGCACGGAAGGGAACACTGAAGCTTTCTTT.

J is TRBJ1-4 and V is TRBV28; D not certain. Looked up from germline, CDR1 is MDHEN and CDR2 is SYDVKM. The length of the CDR3 is 14 residues. V lost 9 bases to trimming and J lost 6 bases, with 17 bases between them. The CDR3 DNA reads TGTGCCAGTTCGAACGATATGGGGTATGAAAAACTGTTTTTT. It is translated as CASSNDMGYEKLFF. The full variable domain, completed using reference TRBV28 and TRBJ1-4, is DVKVTQSSRYLVKRTGEKVFLECVQDMDHENMFWYRQDPGLGLRLIYFSYDVKMKEKGDIPEGYSVSREKKERFSLILESASTNQTSMYLCASSNDMGYEKLFFGSGTQLSVL.

The CDR3 DNA follows: TGTGCCAGCAGTTATAGCGGACGGACTGGCTACACCTTC. Protein: CASSYSGRTGYTF. The genes are TRBV6-2 or TRBV6-3 and TRBJ1-2; D gene unclear. Trimming removed 3 bases at V and 7 bases at J, with 12 bases between. From germline, CDR1 is MNHEY and CDR2 SVGEGT. The CDR3 totals 13 residues.